This T cell receptor beta chain appears in the sequencing data of a study of cytomegalovirus exposure and HLA in healthy donors. Notes on the study in general: An analysis that was carried out later associated 16,000 or so TCR beta sequences with HLA alleles at 0.05 false discovery rate. Roughly uniform sequencing depth across donors was assumed, possibly incorrectly. There were 150 to 200 TCR beta chains listed as cytomegalovirus-associated.

In this sample, this clone turned up a few times. Its antigen is undetermined. This same CDR3 is encoded by further DNA sequences in the sample. The PCR made use of 60 Vbeta and 13 Jbeta primers. Libraries were prepared by immunoSEQ multiplex PCR; TCRdb keeps only in-frame clonotypes and omits some of them. The sample holds fewer than 200,000 clones; roughly 76% are singletons and the top ten take 2% to 2.5%. Germline CDR1 and CDR2: MDHEN and SYDVKM. With 5 bases clipped from V and 3 bases from J, the junction kept 10 bases outside the gene matches. The length of the CDR3 is 18 residues. This chain uses TRBV28 with TRBJ2-6; 10 nucleotides match TRBD1. The receptor's source is a male donor in good health and CMV-seronegative. The source material was PBMCs. CDR3 loop: CASSDPGQGLGGANVLTF. The CDR3 DNA follows: TGTGCCAGCAGTGACCCGGGACAGGGGCTTGGTGGGGCCAACGTCCTGACTTTC.